This TCR beta chain was obtained from a study of shared clonotypes between healthy human individuals. The naive CD8 fraction comprised CD45RO-negative cells positively selected for CCR7 and excluded terminally differentiated effector memory CD45RA+ cells. Germline CDR1 reads MNHEY; CDR2 reads SMNVEV (reference sequence). CDR3 length equals 13 residues. V gave up 6 bases and J gave up 7 bases, with 13 bases separating them. The protocol was immunoSEQ multiplex PCR, while the TCRdb copy is restricted to in-frame clones and leaves out a portion. This table has around 600,000 clones, roughly 96% appearing once.

Material: naive CD8+ T cells sorted from blood. This TCR was sampled from a woman in her twenties or thirties in good health. The chain combines TRBV27 with TRBJ1-5; D is unresolved. CDR3 bases: TGTGCCAGCAGCCCTGAAGCCGGGCAGCCCCAGCATTTT. Its translation: CASSPEAGQPQHF.